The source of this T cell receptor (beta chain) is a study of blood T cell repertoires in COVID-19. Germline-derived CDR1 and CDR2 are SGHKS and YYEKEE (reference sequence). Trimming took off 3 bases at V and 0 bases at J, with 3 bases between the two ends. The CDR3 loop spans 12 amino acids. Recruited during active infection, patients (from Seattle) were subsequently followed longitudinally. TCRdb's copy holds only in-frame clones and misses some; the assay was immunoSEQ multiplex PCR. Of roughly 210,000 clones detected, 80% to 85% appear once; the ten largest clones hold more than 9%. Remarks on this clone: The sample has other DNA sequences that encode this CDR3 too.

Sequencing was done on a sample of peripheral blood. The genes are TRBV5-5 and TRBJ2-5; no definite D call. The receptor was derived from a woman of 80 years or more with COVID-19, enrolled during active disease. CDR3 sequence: CASSSYQETQYF. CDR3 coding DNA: TGTGCCAGCAGCTCGTACCAAGAGACCCAGTACTTC.